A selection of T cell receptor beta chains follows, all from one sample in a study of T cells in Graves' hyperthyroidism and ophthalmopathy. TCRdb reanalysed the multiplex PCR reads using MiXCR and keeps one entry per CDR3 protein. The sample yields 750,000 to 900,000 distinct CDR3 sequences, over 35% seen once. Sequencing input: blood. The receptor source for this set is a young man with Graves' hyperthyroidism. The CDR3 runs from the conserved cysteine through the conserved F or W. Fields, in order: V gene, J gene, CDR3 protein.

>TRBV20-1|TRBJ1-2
CSARDRDRLNYGYTF
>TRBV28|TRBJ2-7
CASSLSAVTTYEQYF
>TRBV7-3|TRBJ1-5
CASSQDRRQSNQPQHF
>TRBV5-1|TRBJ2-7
CASSLDARGRNSYEQYF
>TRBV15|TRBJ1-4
CASGGTNEKLFF
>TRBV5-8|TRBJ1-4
CASSPRDLRISGEKLFF
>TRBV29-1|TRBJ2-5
CSVEGELAGETQYF
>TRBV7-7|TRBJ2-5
CASTADRGQETQYF
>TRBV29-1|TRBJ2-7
CSVELADPYEQYF
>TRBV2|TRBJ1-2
CASSGTNCGYTF